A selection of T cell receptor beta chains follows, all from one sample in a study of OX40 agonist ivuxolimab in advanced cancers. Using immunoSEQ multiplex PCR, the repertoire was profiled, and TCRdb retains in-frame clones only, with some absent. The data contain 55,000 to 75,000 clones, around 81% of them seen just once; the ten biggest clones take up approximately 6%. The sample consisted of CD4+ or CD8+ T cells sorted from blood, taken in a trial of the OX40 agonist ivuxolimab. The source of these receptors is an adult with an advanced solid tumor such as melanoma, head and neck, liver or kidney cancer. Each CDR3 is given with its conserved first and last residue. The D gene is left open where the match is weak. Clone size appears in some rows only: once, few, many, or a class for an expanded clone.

cdr3_nt: TGTGCCAGCAGTTCGGGACTAGCGGGAACCGAGCAGTACTTC
cdr3_aa: CASSSGLAGTEQYF
j_call: TRBJ2-7
d_call: TRBD2
clone_size: NA
v_call: TRBV7-2

cdr3_nt: TGTGCCTGGAGTGTACCAGGACAGCATAGCAATCAGCCCCAGCATTTT
cdr3_aa: CAWSVPGQHSNQPQHF
j_call: TRBJ1-5
d_call: NA
clone_size: NA
v_call: TRBV30

cdr3_nt: TGTGCCAGCTCACCCCGAATAGGAGACGAGCAGTACTTC
cdr3_aa: CASSPRIGDEQYF
j_call: TRBJ2-7
d_call: NA
clone_size: NA
v_call: TRBV18

cdr3_nt: TGTGCCCCCGAAGGGGGGGTGAATGAGCAGTTCTTC
cdr3_aa: CAPEGGVNEQFF
j_call: TRBJ2-1
d_call: NA
clone_size: NA
v_call: TRBV21-1

cdr3_nt: TGTGCCAGCAGCTTGGGGGGGACTGATTGGCCGGATACGCAGTATTTT
cdr3_aa: CASSLGGTDWPDTQYF
j_call: TRBJ2-3
d_call: NA
clone_size: NA
v_call: TRBV5-4

cdr3_nt: TGTGCCAGCAGAGAACCGGGGACAGCCTCTAACTATGGCTACACCTTC
cdr3_aa: CASREPGTASNYGYTF
j_call: TRBJ1-2
d_call: TRBD1
clone_size: NA
v_call: TRBV28

cdr3_nt: TGTGCCAGCACCAAAGAGGGGGCAGGAGGCTACACCTTC
cdr3_aa: CASTKEGAGGYTF
j_call: TRBJ1-2
d_call: TRBD1
clone_size: NA
v_call: TRBV4-2

cdr3_nt: TGTGCCAGCAGCCCCTTTACTTGGGAGGGCCGATTTGACACCGGGGAGCTGTTTTTT
cdr3_aa: CASSPFTWEGRFDTGELFF
j_call: TRBJ2-2
d_call: TRBD2
clone_size: NA
v_call: TRBV7-9

cdr3_nt: TGTGCCAGCAGTTTTCCTCCCCTTATAGCGGGGGAAACCTACGAGCAGTACTTC
cdr3_aa: CASSFPPLIAGETYEQYF
j_call: TRBJ2-7
d_call: TRBD2
clone_size: once
v_call: TRBV27

cdr3_nt: TGTGCCAGCAGTTACGTACAGGGACCATCCTACGAGCAGTACTTC
cdr3_aa: CASSYVQGPSYEQYF
j_call: TRBJ2-7
d_call: NA
clone_size: NA
v_call: TRBV6-5

cdr3_nt: TGTGCCAGCAGCCCAACCGGGACAGACTCCTACGAGCAGTACTTC
cdr3_aa: CASSPTGTDSYEQYF
j_call: TRBJ2-7
d_call: TRBD1
clone_size: NA
v_call: TRBV28

cdr3_nt: TGTGCCAGCAGCTTGGGACGATTTTCTAACTATGGCTACACCTTC
cdr3_aa: CASSLGRFSNYGYTF
j_call: TRBJ1-2
d_call: NA
clone_size: NA
v_call: TRBV5-5

cdr3_nt: TGTGCCAGTAGCGGGCTAGCGGGAGGGGGTGAGCAGTTCTTC
cdr3_aa: CASSGLAGGGEQFF
j_call: TRBJ2-1
d_call: TRBD2
clone_size: NA
v_call: TRBV19

cdr3_nt: TGTGCCAGTTTAGGGATGGGCACAGATACGCAGTATTTT
cdr3_aa: CASLGMGTDTQYF
j_call: TRBJ2-3
d_call: NA
clone_size: once
v_call: TRBV28

cdr3_nt: TGTGCCAGCAGCTTAGGGTCACCCCTCCACTTT
cdr3_aa: CASSLGSPLHF
j_call: TRBJ1-6
d_call: NA
clone_size: few
v_call: TRBV7-2

cdr3_nt: TGCGCCAGCGACAGGGGATCCGGCGCTGAAGCTTTCTTT
cdr3_aa: CASDRGSGAEAFF
j_call: TRBJ1-1
d_call: TRBD1
clone_size: many
v_call: TRBV4-3

cdr3_nt: TGTGCCAGCATGGAGCGGGAGTTCGGGGAGCTGTTTTTT
cdr3_aa: CASMEREFGELFF
j_call: TRBJ2-2
d_call: TRBD2
clone_size: few
v_call: TRBV2

cdr3_nt: TGTGCCTGGAGATTCCGGGACCTTCCCACGGCGCACTATGGCTACACCTTC
cdr3_aa: CAWRFRDLPTAHYGYTF
j_call: TRBJ1-2
d_call: NA
clone_size: few
v_call: TRBV30